Reported below is one TCR beta chain. The record originates from a study of blood T cell repertoires in COVID-19. Overall study context: Both acute and convalescent COVID-19 samples were obtained from the United States, Italy and Spain. From T cells, B-cell-depleted T cells, or PBMCs came the material, which was cDNA or gDNA.

The authors' processing: For nucleated cells, counts were estimated from reference gene primer amplification. Profiling relied on immunoSEQ multiplex PCR, and the TCRdb table lists in-frame clones only, not all of them. V, J and clone size derive from that table, while D and trimming were established from the DNA sequence. The profile shows 70,000 to 100,000 clones, about 90% of them singletons. Germline loops: CDR1 SGHRS, CDR2 YFSETQ. CDR3 length: 14 amino acids. V was trimmed by 0 bases and J by 2 bases, leaving 9 bases between them. Specimen: peripheral blood. This receptor was obtained from a woman aged 65 to 85 with acute or convalescent COVID-19. The chain couples TRBV5-1 to TRBJ2-7; tentative D call: TRBD1 (5 bases). The CDR3 nucleotides are TGCGCCAGCAGCTTGGGGACAAAAACCTACGAGCAGTACTTC. Amino acid sequence: CASSLGTKTYEQYF.